This T cell receptor beta chain originates from a study of response to subunit inactivated influenza vaccine (dated by TCRdb to the late 2010s). Some background on the complete study: To follow how T cells responded to a trivalent subunit inactivated influenza vaccine, the researchers relied on deep quantitative profiling of the T cell receptor repertoire.

In regard to this clonotype: Its antigen is still unknown. No much larger clone is present one base from it, and per-base qualities are unavailable.

The cysteine opens and the phenylalanine closes a CDR3 of 15 amino acids. The retained sequence is limited to the CDR3, 45 bases, with the frame set at the first base. Clipping removes 3 bases from V and 7 bases from J, with 7 as the unmatched junction base count. The germline V gene specifies MGHRA as CDR1 and YSYEKL as CDR2. Paper-wide results and their limitations: The authors suggested that each seasonal influenza vaccination may recruit only a limited number of new T cells.

Library preparation was by RT-PCR. Sequencer: Illumina HiSeq 2500. TCRdb redid the processing of the public reads, applying fastp at Q25 and MiXCR, and retained in-frame beta chains. Every CDR3 protein is listed once, alongside the most common genes and DNA of its rows. Counted in this sample were 500,000 to 550,000 distinct CDR3 sequences; approximately 7.8% of them appeared once. Over 10% of the sample goes to the ten largest clones. The rearranged segments are TRBV4-1 and TRBJ2-1, with 9 junctional bases fitting TRBD2. This sequence originates from a man in his fifties or sixties who received an inactivated influenza vaccine. Donor details come from another sample of the same person, matched by shared clones. The sample here was PBMCs from blood, taken around 25 months after vaccination. The nucleotide sequence reads TGCGCCAGCAGCCAGCCAGGACTAGCGAGAAATGAGCAGTTCTTC. The resulting protein is CASSQPGLARNEQFF.